A single sample gave rise to the 13 T cell receptor beta chains below, sequenced in a study of OX40 agonist ivuxolimab in advanced cancers. Assay used: immunoSEQ multiplex PCR; TCRdb lists only in-frame clones, some missing. This sample has approximately 120,000 clones, with approximately 90% found just once. The input for sequencing was CD4+ or CD8+ T cells sorted from blood, taken in a trial of the OX40 agonist ivuxolimab. These receptors came from an adult with an advanced solid tumor such as melanoma, head and neck, liver or kidney cancer.

The genes are TRBV5-1 and TRBJ2-5, with 10 bases that match TRBD2. V lost 5 bases, J lost 1 base, and 11 bases stayed unmatched. The CDR3 runs 17 residues. Germline CDR1 SGHRS, CDR2 YFSETQ. This CDR3 reads CASRVPSGSLVQETQYF. The CDR3, as DNA: TGCGCCAGCAGGGTCCCTAGCGGGAGTCTTGTCCAAGAGACCCAGTACTTC.

The chain has TRBV5-1 and TRBJ1-1, with 7 bases fitting TRBD1. Germline assignment: CDR1 SGHRS and CDR2 YFSETQ. J lost 7 bases, V lost 3 bases, and 9 bases had no gene match. This CDR3 region has 14 residues. The CDR3 region is CASSSYRGKREAFF. CDR3 in DNA: TGCGCCAGCAGCTCTTACAGGGGCAAACGTGAAGCTTTCTTT. Drawing the rest from reference TRBV5-1 and TRBJ1-1, the complete variable domain is KAGVTQTPRYLIKTRGQQVTLSCSPISGHRSVSWYQQTPGQGLQFLFEYFSETQRNKGNFPGRFSGRQFSNSRSEMNVSTLELGDSALYLCASSSYRGKREAFFGQGTRLTVV.

V and J are TRBV7-3 and TRBJ2-5, with TRBD2 matching 7 bases. The CDR3 extends over 16 amino acids. Germline CDR1 SGHTA, CDR2 FQGTGA. The J segment lost 5 bases and the V segment lost 1 base, leaving 10 bases of the junction unmatched. CDR3 residues: CASSLIMRAGDETQYF. The CDR3 DNA reads TGTGCCAGCAGCTTAATAATGAGGGCGGGAGACGAGACCCAGTACTTC.

V and J are TRBV28 and TRBJ1-1; 7 bases are shared with TRBD1. This CDR3 is built from 14 residues. V lost 5 bases and J lost 2; bases outside the gene matches: 5. The germline CDR1 and CDR2 sequences are MDHEN and SYDVKM. This chain's CDR3 is CASSLGQINTEAFF. The CDR3 region has the DNA TGTGCCAGCAGTCTGGGACAGATAAACACTGAAGCTTTCTTT.

This rearrangement joins TRBV5-1 to TRBJ2-7; 7 positions match TRBD2. Germline-derived CDR1 and CDR2 are SGHRS and YFSETQ. The CDR3 is made up of 15 amino acids. The V and J ends lost 1 base and 4 bases, in that order; junction bases with no gene match: 8. The CDR3 protein is CASSLPRSGWYEQYF. DNA of the CDR3: TGCGCCAGCAGCTTGCCACGTAGCGGGTGGTACGAGCAGTACTTC.

This clone was observed a few times. This chain joins TRBV5-1 and TRBJ2-7; D could derive from TRBD1 or TRBD2 (5 bases each). In germline, CDR1 is SGHRS, CDR2 YFSETQ. Trimming cost V 2 bases and J 4 bases, with 10 bases left between them. The CDR3 spans 13 residues. The CDR3 nucleotides read TGCGCCAGCAGCTTAAGCGAGGGGTACGAGCAGTACTTC. It translates to CASSLSEGYEQYF.

The chain links TRBV27 to TRBJ2-4; 10 nucleotides match TRBD2. Trimming took 5 bases from V and 0 from J; bases not matched to a gene: 10. The CDR3 sequence is 18 residues long. Germline lookup yields CDR1 MNHEY and CDR2 SMNVEV (reference sequence). CDR3 loop: CASSPGLAEPLAKNIQYF. The CDR3 coding sequence is TGTGCCAGCAGTCCCGGACTAGCGGAGCCCCTAGCCAAAAACATTCAGTACTTC.

The chain couples TRBV5-1 to TRBJ1-1; 8 bases are a match to TRBD1. Trimming took 0 bases from V and 3 from J; bases not matched to a gene: 7. This CDR3 is 16 amino acids long. Per germline, CDR1 SGHRS and CDR2 YFSETQ. The CDR3 DNA reads TGCGCCAGCAGCTTGGCCGGACAGGGTTGGGACACTGAAGCTTTCTTT. Encoded protein: CASSLAGQGWDTEAFF.

The chain joins TRBV9 to TRBJ1-2; no firm D call. Germline CDR1 reads SGDLS; CDR2 reads YYNGEE. The CDR3 runs 13 residues. Trimming took off 0 bases at V and 0 bases at J, with 3 bases between the two ends. The CDR3: CASSVGTNYGYTF. In nucleotides, the CDR3 is TGTGCCAGCAGCGTAGGGACTAACTATGGCTACACCTTC.

The rearrangement joins TRBV11-2 to TRBJ2-7, with D perhaps TRBD2 (5 bases). The CDR3 length is 11 residues. Germline assignment: CDR1 SGHAT and CDR2 FQNNGV. The V and J ends lost 4 bases and 7 bases respectively, with 8 bases between them. The CDR3 sequence: CASSYRGEQYF. The CDR3 region has the DNA TGTGCCAGCAGCTACCGGGGTGAGCAGTACTTC.

The V call is TRBV2, the J call TRBJ2-4, with 13 bases aligning to TRBD2. J gave up 6 bases and V 6 bases, and 11 bases lay outside the gene matches. In germline, CDR1 is SNHLY, CDR2 FYNNEI. The CDR3 has 17 amino acids. CDR3 loop: CASRPTSGRAQINIQYF. DNA of the CDR3: TGTGCCAGCAGACCAACTAGCGGGAGGGCCCAGATAAACATTCAGTACTTC.

The J gene is TRBJ1-2, the V gene TRBV5-1; no reliable D call. The V and J ends lost 1 base and 2 bases respectively, with 6 bases between them. This CDR3 comprises 13 residues. Germline values: CDR1 SGHRS, CDR2 YFSETQ. Here the CDR3 DNA reads TGCGCCAGCAGCTTGCGAGAGAACTATGGCTACACCTTC. Protein: CASSLRENYGYTF.

The chain has TRBV6-5 and TRBJ2-5, with 13 bases matching TRBD2. J gave up 4 bases and V 6 bases, and 5 bases lay outside the gene matches. The CDR3 runs 15 residues. Germline lookup yields CDR1 MNHEY and CDR2 SVGAGI. CDR3 bases: TGTGCCAGCAGCCAGGGACTAGCGGGATCAGAGACCCAGTACTTC. Amino acids: CASSQGLAGSETQYF.